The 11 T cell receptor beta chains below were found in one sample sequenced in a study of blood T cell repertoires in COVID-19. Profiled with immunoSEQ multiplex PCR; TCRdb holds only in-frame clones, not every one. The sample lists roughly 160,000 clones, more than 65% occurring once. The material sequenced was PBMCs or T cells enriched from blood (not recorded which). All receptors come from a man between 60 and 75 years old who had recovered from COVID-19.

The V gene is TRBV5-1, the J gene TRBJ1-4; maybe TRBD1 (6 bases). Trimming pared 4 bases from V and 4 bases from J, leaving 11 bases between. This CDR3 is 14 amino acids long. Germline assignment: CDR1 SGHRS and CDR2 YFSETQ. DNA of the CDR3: TGCGCCAGCAGCCCAGGACAGATTAATGAAAAACTGTTTTTT. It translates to CASSPGQINEKLFF.

DNA for the CDR3: TGTGCCAGCAGCCAAGAAGGACAGCCCCCGGGGGGCTATAATTCACCCCTCCACTTT. The encoded protein is CASSQEGQPPGGYNSPLHF. The genes are TRBV14 and TRBJ1-6; weak D call: TRBD1 (6 bases). Trimming took 0 bases from V and 3 from J, leaving 18 bases between them. From germline, CDR1 is SGHDN and CDR2 FVKESK. The CDR3 spans 19 residues.

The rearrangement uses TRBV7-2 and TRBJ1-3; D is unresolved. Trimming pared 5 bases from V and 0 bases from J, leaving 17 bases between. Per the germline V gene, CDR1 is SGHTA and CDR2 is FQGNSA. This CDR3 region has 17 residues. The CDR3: CASSAGVRRASGNTIYF. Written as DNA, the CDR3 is TGTGCCAGCAGCGCCGGGGTCAGAAGGGCCTCTGGAAACACCATATATTTT.

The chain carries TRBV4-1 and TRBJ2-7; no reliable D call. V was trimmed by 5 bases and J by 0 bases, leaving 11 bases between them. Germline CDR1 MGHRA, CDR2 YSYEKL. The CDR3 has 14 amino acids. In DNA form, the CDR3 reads TGCGCCAGCAGCTTCACCACAGACTCCTACGAGCAGTACTTC. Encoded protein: CASSFTTDSYEQYF.

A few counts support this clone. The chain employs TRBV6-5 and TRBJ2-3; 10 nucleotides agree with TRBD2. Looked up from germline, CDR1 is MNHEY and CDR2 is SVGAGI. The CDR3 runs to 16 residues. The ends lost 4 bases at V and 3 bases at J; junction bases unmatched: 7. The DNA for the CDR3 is TGTGCCAGCAGTTCGCCCGGACTAGCGGCGACAGATACGCAGTATTTT. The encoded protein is CASSSPGLAATDTQYF.

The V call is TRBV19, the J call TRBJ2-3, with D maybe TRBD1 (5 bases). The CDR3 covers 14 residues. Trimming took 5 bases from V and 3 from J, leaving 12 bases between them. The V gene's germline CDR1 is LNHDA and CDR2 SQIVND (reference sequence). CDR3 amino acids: CASSGLQGTDTQYF. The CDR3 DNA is TGTGCCAGTAGTGGCCTTCAGGGAACAGATACGCAGTATTTT.

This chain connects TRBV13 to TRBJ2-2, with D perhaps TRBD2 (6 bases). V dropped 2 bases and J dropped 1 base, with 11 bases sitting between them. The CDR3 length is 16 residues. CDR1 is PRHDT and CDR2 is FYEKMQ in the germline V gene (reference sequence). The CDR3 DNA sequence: TGTGCCAGCAGCTTAAGACTAGTGCAGAACACCGGGGAGCTGTTTTTT. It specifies CASSLRLVQNTGELFF.

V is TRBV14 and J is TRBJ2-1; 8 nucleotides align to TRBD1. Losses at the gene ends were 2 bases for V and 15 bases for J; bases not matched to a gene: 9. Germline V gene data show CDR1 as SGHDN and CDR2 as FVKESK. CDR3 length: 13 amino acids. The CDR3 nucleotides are TGTGCCAGCAGCCAATCCGACAGGGGTGGGCGGTTCTTC. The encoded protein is CASSQSDRGGRFF.

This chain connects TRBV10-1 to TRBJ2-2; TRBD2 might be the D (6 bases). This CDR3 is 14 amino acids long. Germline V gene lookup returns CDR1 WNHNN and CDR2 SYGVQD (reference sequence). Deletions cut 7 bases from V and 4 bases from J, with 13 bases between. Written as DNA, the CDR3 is TGCGCCAGCACGGGGGATCGAAGCACCGGGGAGCTGTTTTTT. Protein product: CASTGDRSTGELFF.

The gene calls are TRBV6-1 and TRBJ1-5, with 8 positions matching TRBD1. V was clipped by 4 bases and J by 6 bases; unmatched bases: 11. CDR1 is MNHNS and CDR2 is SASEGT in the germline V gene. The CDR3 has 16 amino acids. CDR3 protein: CASSGFGGTGFQPQHF. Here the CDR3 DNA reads TGTGCCAGCAGTGGTTTCGGCGGGACAGGTTTTCAGCCCCAGCATTTT.

The CDR3 bases are TGTGCCAGCAGCTTAGTCCCTTCCGGGGAGCTGTTTTTT. Translation gives CASSLVPSGELFF. V and J are TRBV11-3 and TRBJ2-2; unclear D gene. Trimming took off 1 base at V and 6 bases at J, with 6 bases between the two ends. The CDR3 consists of 13 residues. The V gene's germline CDR1 is SGHNT and CDR2 YENEEA.